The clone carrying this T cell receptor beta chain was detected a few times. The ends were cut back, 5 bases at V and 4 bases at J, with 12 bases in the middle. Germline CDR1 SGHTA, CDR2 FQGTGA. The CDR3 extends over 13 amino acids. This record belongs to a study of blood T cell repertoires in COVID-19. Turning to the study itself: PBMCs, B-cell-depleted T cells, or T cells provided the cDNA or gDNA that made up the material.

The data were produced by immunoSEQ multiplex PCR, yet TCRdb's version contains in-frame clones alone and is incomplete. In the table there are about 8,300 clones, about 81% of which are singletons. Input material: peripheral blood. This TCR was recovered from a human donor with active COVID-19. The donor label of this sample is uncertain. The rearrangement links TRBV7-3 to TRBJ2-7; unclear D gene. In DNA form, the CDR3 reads TGTGCCAGCAGCCAAGACTCGAATTACGAGCAGTACTTC. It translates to CASSQDSNYEQYF. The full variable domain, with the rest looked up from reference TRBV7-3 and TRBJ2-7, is GAGVSQTPSNKVTEKGKYVELRCDPISGHTALYWYRQSLGQGPEFLIYFQGTGAADDSGLPNDRFFAVRPEGSVSTLKIQRTERGDSAVYLCASSQDSNYEQYFGPGTRLTVT.